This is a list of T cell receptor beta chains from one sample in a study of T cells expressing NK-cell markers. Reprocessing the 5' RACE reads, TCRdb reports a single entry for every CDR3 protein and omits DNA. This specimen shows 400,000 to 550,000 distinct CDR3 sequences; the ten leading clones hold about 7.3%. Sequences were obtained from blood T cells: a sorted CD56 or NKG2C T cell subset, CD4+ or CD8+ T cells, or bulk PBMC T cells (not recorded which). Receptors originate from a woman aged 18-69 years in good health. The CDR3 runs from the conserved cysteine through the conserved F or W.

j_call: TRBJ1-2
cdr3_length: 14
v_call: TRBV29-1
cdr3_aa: CSVPWGQGFYGYTF

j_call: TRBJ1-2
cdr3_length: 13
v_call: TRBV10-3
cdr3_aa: CAISPGLGYGYTF

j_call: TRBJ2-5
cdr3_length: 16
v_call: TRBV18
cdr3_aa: CASSPPQTGTQETQYF

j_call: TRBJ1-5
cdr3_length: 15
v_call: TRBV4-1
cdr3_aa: CASSPGADWNQPQHF

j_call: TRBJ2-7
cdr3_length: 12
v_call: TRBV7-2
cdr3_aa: CASRADNYEQYF

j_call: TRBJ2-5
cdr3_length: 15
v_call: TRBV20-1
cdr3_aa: CSARGSGEGRETQYF

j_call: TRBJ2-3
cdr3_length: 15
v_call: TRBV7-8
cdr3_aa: CASSLVPTPSDTQYF

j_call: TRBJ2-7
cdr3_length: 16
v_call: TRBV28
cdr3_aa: CASSLVRRDLSYEQYF

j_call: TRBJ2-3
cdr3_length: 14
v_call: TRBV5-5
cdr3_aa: CASSRLAGEDTQYF

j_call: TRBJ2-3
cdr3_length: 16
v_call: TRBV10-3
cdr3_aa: CAISVGRDRRTDTQYF

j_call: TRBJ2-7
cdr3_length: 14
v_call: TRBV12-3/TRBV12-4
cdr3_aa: CASSPRDSGYEQYF

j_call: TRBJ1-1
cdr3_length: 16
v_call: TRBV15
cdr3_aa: CATKSRTGKLNTEAFF

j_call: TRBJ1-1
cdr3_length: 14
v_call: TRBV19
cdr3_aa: CASSPRVWGTEAFF

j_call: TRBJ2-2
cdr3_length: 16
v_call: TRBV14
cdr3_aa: CASSPPDNRATGELFF

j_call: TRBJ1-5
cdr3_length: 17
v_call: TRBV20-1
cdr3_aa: CSAVSPQGIMSNQPQHF

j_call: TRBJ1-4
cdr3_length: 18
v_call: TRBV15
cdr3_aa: CATSRAGTGEITNEKLFF

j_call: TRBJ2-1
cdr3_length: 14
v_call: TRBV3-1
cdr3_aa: CANDRLAGTNEQFF

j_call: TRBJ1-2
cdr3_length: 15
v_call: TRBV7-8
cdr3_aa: CASSLGGPRKEGYTF

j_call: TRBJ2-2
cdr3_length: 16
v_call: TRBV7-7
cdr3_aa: CASRLAGTGASGELFF

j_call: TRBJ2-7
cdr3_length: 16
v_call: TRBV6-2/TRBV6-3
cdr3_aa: CASSLDPGQGIYEQYF

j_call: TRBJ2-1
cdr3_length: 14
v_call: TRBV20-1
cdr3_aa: CSARAGGVYNEQFF

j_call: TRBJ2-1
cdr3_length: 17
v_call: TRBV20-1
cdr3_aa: CSARDVSGRFWGNEQFF

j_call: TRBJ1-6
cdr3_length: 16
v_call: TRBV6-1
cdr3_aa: CASRDRGLSYNSPLHF

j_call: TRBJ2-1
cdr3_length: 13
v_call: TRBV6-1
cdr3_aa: CASRGLAGREQFF

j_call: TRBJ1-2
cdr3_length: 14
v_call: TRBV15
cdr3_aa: CATSRDPGPYGYTF

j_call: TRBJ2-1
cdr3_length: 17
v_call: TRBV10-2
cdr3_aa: CASSESTQAGVFHEQFF

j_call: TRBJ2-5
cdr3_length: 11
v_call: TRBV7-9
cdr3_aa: CASRFSETQYF

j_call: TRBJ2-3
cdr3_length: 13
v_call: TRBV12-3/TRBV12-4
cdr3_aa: CASLGSSTDTQYF

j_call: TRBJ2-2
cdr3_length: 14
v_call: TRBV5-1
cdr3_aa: CASRDRADTGELFF

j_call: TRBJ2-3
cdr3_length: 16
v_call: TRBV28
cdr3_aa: CASSLSLLGGTDTQYF

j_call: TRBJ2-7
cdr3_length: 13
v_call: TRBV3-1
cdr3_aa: CASSQVEGRFQYF

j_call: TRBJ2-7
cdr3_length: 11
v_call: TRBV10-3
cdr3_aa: CAISESSEQYF

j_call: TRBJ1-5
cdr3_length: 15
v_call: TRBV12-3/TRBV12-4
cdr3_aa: CASSRIGQSNQPQHF

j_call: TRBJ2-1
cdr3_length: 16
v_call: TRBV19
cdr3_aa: CASSSGTSLGYNEQFF

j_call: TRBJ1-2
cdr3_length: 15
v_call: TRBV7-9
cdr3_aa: CATHVGPGWDYGYTF

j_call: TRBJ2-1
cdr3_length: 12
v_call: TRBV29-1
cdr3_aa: CSVSSGGNEQFF

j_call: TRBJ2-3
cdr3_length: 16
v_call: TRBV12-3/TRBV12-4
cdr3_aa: CASSPTGGLNADTQYF

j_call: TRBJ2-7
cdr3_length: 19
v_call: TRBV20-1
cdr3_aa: CSARSAQAGARTLAYEQYF

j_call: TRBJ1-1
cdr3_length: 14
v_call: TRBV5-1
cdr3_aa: CASSVAAGSTEAFF

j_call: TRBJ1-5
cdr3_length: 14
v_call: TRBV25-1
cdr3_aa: CASGAGAHNQPQHF

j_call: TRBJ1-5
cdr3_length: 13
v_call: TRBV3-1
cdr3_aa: CASSQGGDQPQHF

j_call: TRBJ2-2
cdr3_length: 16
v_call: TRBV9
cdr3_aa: CASSARLDPNTGELFF

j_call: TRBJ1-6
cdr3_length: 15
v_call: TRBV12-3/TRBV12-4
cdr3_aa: CASSSGTGMVSPLHF

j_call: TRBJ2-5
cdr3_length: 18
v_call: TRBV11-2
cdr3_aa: CASSLRGGQTSGKETQYF

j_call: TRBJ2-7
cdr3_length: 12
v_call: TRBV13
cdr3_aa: CASSSPSREQYF

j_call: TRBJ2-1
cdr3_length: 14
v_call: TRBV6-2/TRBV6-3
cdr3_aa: CASIDRSSYNEQFF